This entry lists 6 T cell receptor beta chains sequenced from one sample in a study of blood T cell repertoires in COVID-19. TCRdb's copy holds only in-frame clones and misses some; the assay was immunoSEQ multiplex PCR. Altogether some 500,000 clones are present, over 75% being singletons, with the ten largest covering less than 2%. The sample was PBMCs or T cells enriched from blood (not recorded which). The source of these receptors is a woman between 40 and 55 years old who had recovered from COVID-19.

J is TRBJ2-1 and V is TRBV7-9; 10 bases agree with TRBD2. The CDR3 sequence is 17 residues long. V gave up 4 bases and J gave up 4 bases; unmatched junction bases: 10. The V gene's germline CDR1 is SEHNR and CDR2 FQNEAQ (reference sequence). CDR3 DNA: TGTGCCAGCAGCTCTCTAAAGGGACTAGCGAGATACAATGAGCAGTTCTTC. Translation gives CASSSLKGLARYNEQFF.

This clone was seen a few times. The genes are TRBV24-1 and TRBJ2-1; D might be TRBD1 (5 bases). Germline CDR1 and CDR2: KGHDR and SFDVKD. Trimming stripped 4 bases from V and 10 bases from J, with 13 bases between. This CDR3 region has 13 residues. The CDR3 DNA reads TGTGCCACCAGTGACCAAGACGACAGCGAGCAGTTCTTC. It specifies CATSDQDDSEQFF.

The CDR3 is CASSQGQPNTEAFF. DNA of the CDR3: TGTGCCAGCAGCCAGGGACAGCCGAACACTGAAGCTTTCTTT. This rearrangement joins TRBV3-1 (or the pseudogene TRBV3-2) to TRBJ1-1, with 7 positions matching TRBD1. The V gene end was trimmed by 3 bases and the J gene end by 1 base; junction bases not matched to a gene: 2. The germline gives CDR1 LGHDT, CDR2 YNNKEL (reference sequence). The CDR3 is 14 residues long.

This clone occurred a few times. CDR3 nucleotides: TGTGCCAGTTCGGACAGAATAAACACCGGGGAGCTGTTTTTT. This codes for CASSDRINTGELFF. The chain combines TRBV19 with TRBJ2-2; a possible D gene is TRBD1 (6 bases). This CDR3 has 14 residues. Trimming left V 8 bases short and J 2 bases short, with 12 bases between. Germline lookup yields CDR1 LNHDA and CDR2 SQIVND (reference sequence).

The CDR3 nucleotides are TGTGCCAGCAGTGACTCGATCAGGACTGAAGCTTTCTTT. It is translated as CASSDSIRTEAFF. The J gene is TRBJ1-1, the V gene TRBV6-4; D gene uncertain. Trimming took off 0 bases at V and 5 bases at J, with 7 bases between the two ends. Germline values: CDR1 MRHNA, CDR2 SNTAGT. The length of the CDR3 is 13 residues.

The chain is built from TRBV11-2 and TRBJ1-2; D possibly corresponds to TRBD1 (6 bases). The V gene's germline CDR1 is SGHAT and CDR2 FQNNGV. The CDR3 contains 20 residues. Between the trimmed V and J ends, which lost 0 bases and 3 bases, there was a span of 26 bases. The DNA for the CDR3 is TGTGCCAGCAGCTTAGATAGCTCAGTCGGCCTCTGGGGGACATACTATGGCTACACCTTC. It encodes CASSLDSSVGLWGTYYGYTF. Full variable domain (missing parts from reference TRBV11-2 and TRBJ1-2): EAGVAQSPRYKIIEKRQSVAFWCNPISGHATLYWYQQILGQGPKLLIQFQNNGVVDDSQLPKDRFSAERLKGVDSTLKIQPAKLEDSAVYLCASSLDSSVGLWGTYYGYTFGSGTRLTVV.